The TCR beta chain described here comes from a study of response to subunit inactivated influenza vaccine (dated by TCRdb to 2017 to 2018). For the study in its entirety: To follow how T cells responded to a trivalent subunit inactivated influenza vaccine, the researchers relied on deep quantitative profiling of the T cell receptor repertoire. Study-level results and caveats: According to the authors, only a limited number of new T cells may be recruited by each seasonal influenza vaccination.

CDR1 SGHTA and CDR2 FQGNSA were looked up in the germline V gene. V and J lose 3 bases and 3 bases, and a span of 18 bases separates them. The CDR3 measures 17 amino acids from cysteine to phenylalanine. The kept DNA is CDR3 alone, 51 bases in frame from the first base. This clonotype turned up a few times. No cognate antigen has been identified for it. No much larger clone is present one base from it, and per-base qualities are unavailable. The method behind the library was RT-PCR. The instrument was an Illumina HiSeq 2500. Clones were called with MiXCR by TCRdb after fastp trimmed the public reads at Q25, and only in-frame beta chains were retained. Each entry is one CDR3 protein sequence, shown with its most common DNA and genes. This sample holds some 480,000 distinct CDR3 sequences; about a tenth were observed only once. About 12% of the sample rests with the top ten. Explained via the paper, the time point label denotes: approximately 45 days after influenza vaccine administration.

The V gene is TRBV7-2 and the J gene is TRBJ2-1; the D gene could be either TRBD1 or TRBD2, each agreeing at 5 bases. The material sequenced was PBMCs from blood, taken roughly 48 days after vaccination. The TCR sequence derives from a man aged 45-65 years who received an inactivated influenza vaccine. Donor details come from another sample of the same person, matched by shared clones. The CDR3 is CASSFLGTVALYNEQFF. The sequenced DNA is TGTGCCAGCAGCTTCTTGGGGACCGTCGCCCTCTACAATGAGCAGTTCTTC.